The 29 T cell receptor beta chains below were found in one sample sequenced in a study of blood T cell repertoires in COVID-19. Clones were sequenced by immunoSEQ multiplex PCR, and TCRdb holds only the in-frame ones, with some missing. The sample includes about 270,000 clones, 86% seen only once; the top ten take 10% to 15%. Material for sequencing was peripheral blood. The receptors were sampled from a woman aged 65 to 85 with COVID-19, enrolled during active disease.

The chain employs TRBV5-1 and TRBJ1-1; D is ambiguous. CDR3 length equals 15 residues. V was trimmed by 0 bases and J by 5 bases, leaving 14 bases between them. Looked up from germline, CDR1 is SGHRS and CDR2 is YFSETQ. The CDR3 DNA sequence: TGCGCCAGCAGCTTGGGAGGTCCAACGGGGACTGAAGCTTTCTTT. It codes for CASSLGGPTGTEAFF.

This clone was counted a single time. CDR3 region: CASSFEKGLAIYEQYF. The CDR3 DNA sequence: TGTGCCAGCAGCTTTGAGAAAGGCCTAGCGATCTACGAGCAGTACTTC. The V call is TRBV7-9, the J call TRBJ2-7; a possible D gene is TRBD2 (6 bases). The length of the CDR3 is 16 residues. V lost 3 bases and J lost 3, with 18 bases in between. CDR1 and CDR2 (germline): SEHNR, FQNEAQ (reference sequence). The full variable domain, completed using reference TRBV7-9 and TRBJ2-7, is DTGVSQNPRHKITKRGQNVTFRCDPISEHNRLYWYRQTLGQGPEFLTYFQNEAQLEKSRLLSDRFSAERPKGSFSTLEIQRTEQGDSAMYLCASSFEKGLAIYEQYFGPGTRLTVT.

The chain couples TRBV7-2 to TRBJ2-5; D may be TRBD1 (6 bases). Germline loops: CDR1 SGHTA, CDR2 FQGNSA. This CDR3 has 14 residues. With 2 bases removed from V and 1 base from J, the gap between germline ends came to 8 bases. The DNA for the CDR3 is TGTGCCAGCAGCTTAAGGACAGTCCAAGAGACCCAGTACTTC. Translated, it gives CASSLRTVQETQYF.

This chain joins TRBV7-2 and TRBJ2-7; 9 bases match TRBD1. The CDR3 is 16 amino acids. V lost 8 bases, J lost 1 base, and 12 bases stayed unmatched. Germline assignment: CDR1 SGHTA and CDR2 FQGNSA. This CDR3 reads CASSRTGDPLSYEQYF. The CDR3 coding sequence is TGTGCCAGCTCACGGACAGGGGATCCCCTATCCTACGAGCAGTACTTC.

This sequence joins TRBV7-6 and TRBJ2-7, with 8 bases aligning to TRBD2. The CDR3 sequence is 19 residues long. The ends lost 1 base at V and 1 base at J; junction bases unmatched: 15. Germline CDR1 SGHVS, CDR2 FNYEAQ. The CDR3 DNA is TGTGCCAGCAGCTTAGAAGAGGGTATAGCGGGGAATCCGTCCTACGAGCAGTACTTC. Its translation is CASSLEEGIAGNPSYEQYF.

V usage is TRBV19 and J usage is TRBJ1-4; possibly TRBD1 for D (5 bases). In germline, CDR1 is LNHDA, CDR2 SQIVND (reference sequence). V gave up 6 bases and J gave up 2 bases, with 16 bases separating them. The CDR3 is 16 amino acids. CDR3 DNA sequence: TGTGCCAGTAGCTTGGGGCAGCTAAAGACTAATGAAAAACTGTTTTTT. Translated: CASSLGQLKTNEKLFF.

This clone has only one observation. This rearrangement joins TRBV7-2 to TRBJ2-3, with 8 bases fitting TRBD2. The CDR3 extends over 16 amino acids. J gave up 6 bases and V 2 bases, and 10 bases lay outside the gene matches. Germline V lookup: CDR1 SGHTA, CDR2 FQGNSA. The CDR3: CASSLSGGGLPDTQYF. In DNA, the CDR3 is TGTGCCAGCAGCTTATCGGGCGGGGGGCTCCCGGATACGCAGTATTTT.

This chain joins TRBV2 and TRBJ1-6, with TRBD1 identical over 9 bases. CDR1 and CDR2 from the germline V gene are SNHLY and FYNNEI. V shed 5 bases, J shed 6 bases, and the junction held 2 bases outside the gene matches. This CDR3 comprises 14 residues. In DNA form, the CDR3 reads TGTGCCAGCAGTACAGGGGGCCCTAATTCACCCCTCCACTTT. This codes for CASSTGGPNSPLHF.

J is TRBJ2-3 and V is TRBV29-1; TRBD2 agrees at 9 bases. CDR1 and CDR2 from the germline V gene are SQVTM and ANQGSEA. J gave up 2 bases and V 6 bases, and 9 bases lay outside the gene matches. This CDR3 region has 15 residues. The CDR3 DNA reads TGCAGCGTAAGGAAAGCGGGGGGACCCACAGATACGCAGTATTTT. Translation gives CSVRKAGGPTDTQYF.

This clone has a handful of counts. The rearrangement joins TRBV7-2 to TRBJ2-2; D perhaps matches TRBD2 (5 bases). Germline CDR1 is SGHTA and CDR2 is FQGNSA. CDR3 length: 13 amino acids. V was trimmed by 6 bases and J by 5 bases, leaving 10 bases between them. The DNA for the CDR3 is TGTGCCAGCAGTCAAGGGAGAACCGGGGAGCTGTTTTTT. Translating it yields CASSQGRTGELFF.

With respect to this clone: At one end, the junction sequence differs from germline, possibly due to a read error. This chain's CDR3 is CASSSRPGEEGRF. The DNA for the CDR3 is TGTGCCAGCAGTTCGCGGCCAGGGGAAGAAGGTCGCTTC. This chain uses TRBV6-2 or TRBV6-3 with TRBJ2-7; D is perhaps TRBD1 (6 bases). Germline V gene data show CDR1 as MNHEY and CDR2 as SVGEGT. The CDR3 is 13 amino acids.

This clone was counted a few times. V gene TRBV21-1 combines with J gene TRBJ1-4. TRBV21-1 is described as a pseudogene. The CDR3 is 14 amino acids. CDR3: CASSKEKSNEKLFF. In DNA form, the CDR3 reads TGTGCCAGCAGCAAAGAAAAGAGTAATGAAAAACTGTTTTTT.

The V call is TRBV11-2, the J call TRBJ1-2; D is perhaps TRBD1 (6 bases). V lost 3 bases to trimming and J lost 6 bases, with 14 bases between them. Germline V gene sequence: CDR1 SGHAT, CDR2 FQNNGV. The CDR3 runs to 14 residues. CDR3 coding DNA: TGTGCCAGCAGCTTCACAGGGTGGGAAAATGGCTACACCTTC. Protein sequence: CASSFTGWENGYTF.

The rearrangement uses TRBV19 and TRBJ2-7; 7 nucleotides align to TRBD2. The V gene end was trimmed by 1 base and the J gene end by 2 bases; junction bases not matched to a gene: 2. From germline, CDR1 is LNHDA and CDR2 SQIVND (reference sequence). The CDR3 is 14 residues long. The CDR3 DNA reads as TGTGCCAGTAGTATAGGGGGGACTACCTACGAGCAGTACTTC. Its translation: CASSIGGTTYEQYF.

This chain links TRBV4-1 with TRBJ1-4; D is perhaps TRBD1 (5 bases). CDR1 MGHRA and CDR2 YSYEKL come from the germline V gene. The CDR3 length is 16 residues. V was shortened by 4 bases and J by 8 bases, with 20 bases between the two germline ends. The DNA of the CDR3 is TGCGCCAGCAGCCTGTCCGGAGACAGTCCCTCAGAAAAACTGTTTTTT. Translated, it gives CASSLSGDSPSEKLFF.

J is TRBJ1-5 and V is TRBV2, with D unclear. CDR1 and CDR2 from the germline V gene are SNHLY and FYNNEI. The CDR3 is made up of 13 amino acids. V lost 6 bases to trimming and J lost 6 bases, with 12 bases between them. Here the CDR3 reads CASSPTQFQPQHF. As DNA, the CDR3 is TGTGCCAGCAGCCCAACACAATTTCAGCCCCAGCATTTT.

This chain connects TRBV11-2 to TRBJ1-2; D is ambiguous. The germline CDR1 and CDR2 sequences are SGHAT and FQNNGV. The V end lost 0 bases, the J end lost 5 bases, and 7 bases lay between the germline ends. The CDR3 runs 13 residues. The CDR3 protein is CASSLDTSYGYTF. CDR3 coding DNA: TGTGCCAGCAGCTTAGATACAAGTTATGGCTACACCTTC.

This chain joins TRBV6-5 and TRBJ2-7; D call uncertain. The CDR3 contains 14 residues. With 2 bases removed from V and 4 bases from J, the gap between germline ends came to 12 bases. Per the germline V gene, CDR1 is MNHEY and CDR2 is SVGAGI. The DNA of the CDR3 is TGTGCCAGCAGTTACCAGGCAGACCTATACGAGCAGTACTTC. Translated: CASSYQADLYEQYF.

J is TRBJ2-7 and V is TRBV28, with 11 bases matching TRBD1. Trimming took 3 bases from V and 5 from J; bases not matched to a gene: 6. The V gene's germline CDR1 is MDHEN and CDR2 SYDVKM. The CDR3 covers 15 residues. CDR3 protein: CASSLGQGVSNEQYF. The CDR3 coding sequence is TGTGCCAGCAGTTTGGGACAGGGGGTTTCTAACGAGCAGTACTTC.

The V call is TRBV6-5, the J call TRBJ2-1, with a possible D match to TRBD2 (5 bases). V was trimmed by 2 bases and J by 5 bases, leaving 7 bases between them. Germline V lookup: CDR1 MNHEY, CDR2 SVGAGI. The CDR3 sequence is 13 residues long. Here the CDR3 reads CASSYAGDNEQFF. CDR3 DNA sequence: TGTGCCAGCAGTTACGCCGGGGACAATGAGCAGTTCTTC.

The CDR3 nucleotides are TGTGCCAGTAGTATCGGGTGGGGGGAGAGGGCCAAAAACATTCAGTACTTC. It specifies CASSIGWGERAKNIQYF. The gene calls are TRBV19 and TRBJ2-4, with D perhaps TRBD2 (6 bases). Germline values: CDR1 LNHDA, CDR2 SQIVND (reference sequence). The CDR3 loop spans 17 amino acids. Trimming removed 3 bases from V and 1 base from J, with 16 bases in between.

The genes are TRBV3-1 (or the pseudogene TRBV3-2) and TRBJ2-3, with 7 nucleotides matching TRBD2. This CDR3 has 15 amino acids. The V and J ends lost 2 bases and 0 bases, in that order; junction bases with no gene match: 2. Germline V gene lookup returns CDR1 LGHDT and CDR2 YNNKEL (reference sequence). The CDR3 nucleotides are TGTGCCAGCAGCCAATGGGGGGGTAGCACAGATACGCAGTATTTT. Translated, it gives CASSQWGGSTDTQYF.

The chain combines TRBV12-5 with TRBJ2-1; 10 nucleotides agree with TRBD2. V gave up 5 bases and J gave up 6 bases; unmatched junction bases: 13. Germline CDR1 and CDR2: LGHNT and FRNRAP. The CDR3 loop spans 17 amino acids. The CDR3 DNA follows: TGTGCTAGTGGTAGGGGCTGGGCTAGCGGGGGCCCCAATGAGCAGTTCTTC. This translates into CASGRGWASGGPNEQFF.

The rearrangement joins TRBV3-1 (or the pseudogene TRBV3-2) to TRBJ1-2; TRBD1 is a possible D gene (5 bases). The CDR3 length is 16 residues. CDR1 and CDR2 from the germline V gene are LGHDT and YNNKEL (reference sequence). V was clipped by 1 base and J by 3 bases, with 15 bases between them. The DNA for the CDR3 is TGTGCCAGCAGCCAAGGGGGGACTACTCCCTACTATGGCTACACCTTC. It codes for CASSQGGTTPYYGYTF.

This rearrangement joins TRBV28 to TRBJ2-6; 8 nucleotides align to TRBD2. There are 16 residues in the CDR3. With V trimmed by 10 bases and J by 0 bases, 8 bases remained unmatched. Germline V gene data show CDR1 as MDHEN and CDR2 as SYDVKM. The CDR3 nucleotides read TGTGCCACCGGGGGGGCCTACGACTCTGGGGCCAACGTCCTGACTTTC. Encoded protein: CATGGAYDSGANVLTF.

The V and J genes are TRBV7-2 and TRBJ2-2; TRBD2 aligns across 9 bases. The CDR3 contains 15 residues. Germline values: CDR1 SGHTA, CDR2 FQGNSA. V dropped 0 bases and J dropped 10; count of bases not matched to a gene: 6. The CDR3 sequence is CASSLAQGLALELFF. DNA for the CDR3: TGTGCCAGCAGCTTAGCGCAGGGACTAGCTTTGGAGCTGTTTTTT.

The chain uses TRBV4-3 and TRBJ1-2; 10 bases match TRBD1. The germline CDR1 and CDR2 sequences are LGHNA and YSLEER. V was pared by 4 bases and J by 0 bases, with 8 bases of the junction left unmatched. There are 17 residues in the CDR3. The CDR3 protein is CASSPGTGATTNYGYTF. CDR3 nucleotides: TGCGCCAGCAGCCCAGGGACAGGGGCGACCACTAACTATGGCTACACCTTC.

The V call is TRBV30, the J call TRBJ1-2; TRBD1 matches at 8 bases. The CDR3 consists of 13 residues. The V and J ends lost 0 bases and 4 bases, in that order; junction bases with no gene match: 1. Germline CDR1 and CDR2: GTSNPN and SVGIG (reference sequence). The CDR3 protein is CAWSVQGVYGYTF. The CDR3 DNA sequence: TGTGCCTGGAGTGTACAGGGGGTCTATGGCTACACCTTC.

The chain combines TRBV3-1 (or the pseudogene TRBV3-2) with TRBJ2-1, with TRBD2 matching 8 bases. V shed 9 bases, J shed 6 bases, and the junction held 4 bases outside the gene matches. CDR1 LGHDT and CDR2 YNNKEL come from the germline V gene (reference sequence). The CDR3 is 12 amino acids. CDR3 sequence: CASAGTSNEQFF. The CDR3 nucleotides are TGTGCCAGTGCAGGGACTAGCAATGAGCAGTTCTTC.